Below, 10 T cell receptor beta chains from the same sample are listed, as sequenced in a study of naive and memory T cell subsets. Regarding the study as a whole: Naive repertoires, especially CD8, held a few larger clonotypes, possibly memory cells re-expressing CD45RA.

Two oligonucleotides, mixed equimolar, formed the beta constant-region primer covering TRBC1 and TRBC2. Four rounds of PCR amplified the ligated cDNA using nested alpha and beta constant-region primers plus SP2. TCRdb re-called the UMI-ligation and nested PCR reads through MiXCR, storing one row per CDR3 protein. This sample has 150,000 or so distinct CDR3 sequences; over 20% occur once, and the top ten carry around 0.097%. These receptors have no identified antigens. The source material was naive CD4+ T cells from blood. These receptors all stem from a human donor in good health.

This clonotype was seen a handful of times. The chain carries TRBV14 and TRBJ1-1; 7 nucleotides agree with TRBD1. The CDR3 loop spans 16 amino acids. V gave up 1 base and J gave up 4 bases; unmatched junction bases: 9. Germline V gene data show CDR1 as SGHDN and CDR2 as FVKESK. The DNA of the CDR3 is TGTGCCAGCAGCCAAGCCAAGGGGGCGGTGAGCACTGAAGCTTTCTTT. Residues: CASSQAKGAVSTEAFF. The variable domain in full, with the rest retrieved from reference TRBV14 and TRBJ1-1, is EAGVTQFPSHSVIEKGQTVTLRCDPISGHDNLYWYRRVMGKEIKFLLHFVKESKQDESGMPNNRFLAERTGGTYSTLKVQPAELEDSGVYFCASSQAKGAVSTEAFFGQGTRLTVV.

V usage is TRBV5-1 and J usage is TRBJ2-2; D is possibly TRBD1 or TRBD2 (5 bases each). Germline V lookup: CDR1 SGHRS, CDR2 YFSETQ. V gave up 7 bases and J gave up 8 bases, with 21 bases separating them. The CDR3 length is 15 residues. CDR3 loop: CASGEPGPQIGELFF. The DNA of the CDR3 is TGCGCCAGCGGAGAGCCGGGACCGCAGATAGGGGAGCTGTTTTTT.

This clonotype was seen a handful of times. V usage is TRBV28 and J usage is TRBJ2-3; D remains ambiguous. Trimming left V 5 bases short and J 2 bases short, with 14 bases between. Germline V gene lookup returns CDR1 MDHEN and CDR2 SYDVKM. CDR3 length: 15 amino acids. CDR3 DNA: TGTGCCAGCAGTCTAGGCTCGAGGCTCACAGATACGCAGTATTTT. As protein: CASSLGSRLTDTQYF.

The J gene is TRBJ1-1, the V gene TRBV7-2; the D is unclear. This CDR3 spans 13 amino acids. CDR1 is SGHTA, CDR2 FQGNSA, per germline. Between the trimmed V and J ends, which lost 5 bases and 10 bases, there was a span of 17 bases. CDR3 residues: CASSVVGESGAFF. The CDR3, as DNA: TGTGCCAGCAGCGTAGTAGGAGAATCCGGAGCTTTCTTT.

This clonotype was detected many times. The rearrangement joins TRBV6-1 to TRBJ2-5; D is tentatively TRBD1 or TRBD2 (5 bases each). Germline V gives CDR1 MNHNS, CDR2 SASEGT. The CDR3 sequence is 14 residues long. Trimming pared 4 bases from V and 5 bases from J, leaving 14 bases between. The CDR3 DNA sequence: TGTGCCAGCAGTGCCGGGACGGTCGTGGAGACCCAGTACTTC. Translating it yields CASSAGTVVETQYF.

A few counts support this clonotype. This chain joins TRBV5-4 and TRBJ2-3; D is perhaps TRBD2 (5 bases). Trimming removed 0 bases from V and 3 bases from J, with 8 bases in between. CDR3 length equals 14 residues. Germline CDR1 reads SGHNT; CDR2 reads YYREEE (reference sequence). The DNA of the CDR3 is TGTGCCAGCAGCTTGGGCGGGCGAACAGATACGCAGTATTTT. It translates to CASSLGGRTDTQYF.

J is TRBJ2-1 and V is TRBV4-1; D not certain. The CDR3 runs to 12 residues. V was trimmed by 1 base and J by 4 bases, leaving 2 bases between them. CDR1 and CDR2 (germline): MGHRA, YSYEKL. The CDR3 sequence: CASSQGYNEQFF. CDR3 bases: TGCGCCAGCAGCCAAGGGTACAATGAGCAGTTCTTC.

The CDR3 protein is CSVHRGHSDTQYF. The CDR3 DNA follows: TGCAGCGTTCACAGGGGACACTCAGATACGCAGTATTTT. This chain links TRBV29-1 with TRBJ2-3, with TRBD1 identical over 7 bases. The CDR3 has 13 residues. The J segment lost 4 bases and the V segment lost 5 bases, leaving 6 bases of the junction unmatched. The V gene's germline CDR1 is SQVTM and CDR2 ANQGSEA.

This clonotype was recorded at least ten times. V usage is TRBV12-3 or TRBV12-4 and J usage is TRBJ2-5, with D possibly being TRBD1 (6 bases). V was cut by 6 bases and J by 1 base, with 12 bases left in between. This CDR3 has 14 residues. This CDR3 reads CASSTTGTQETQYF. As DNA, the CDR3 is TGTGCCAGCAGCACCACAGGGACCCAAGAGACCCAGTACTTC.

In its sample, this clonotype was seen a few times. V and J are TRBV11-2 and TRBJ2-7; TRBD1 might be the D (5 bases). Germline values: CDR1 SGHAT, CDR2 FQNNGV. The germline V and J ends were trimmed by 4 bases and 7 bases, with 17 bases remaining between them. The length of the CDR3 is 14 residues. CDR3 sequence reads: CASSSQGRVGEQYF. The CDR3 nucleotides are TGTGCCAGCAGCTCCCAGGGAAGGGTCGGGGAGCAGTACTTC.